Below are 21 T cell receptor beta chains sequenced from a single sample in a study of T cell responses to AZD1222 COVID-19 vaccine. Clones were sequenced by immunoSEQ multiplex PCR, and TCRdb holds only the in-frame ones, with some missing. The data contain around 160,000 clones, around 89% of them singletons. The sequencing here drew on peripheral blood, taken on day 0 of AZD1222 vaccination. These receptors came from an adult in good health.

This clone was seen a single time. The rearrangement joins TRBV12-3 or TRBV12-4 to TRBJ2-7, with 8 nucleotides matching TRBD2. V shed 6 bases and J 5 bases; nucleotides not matched to a gene: 6. CDR3 length: 13 residues. The CDR3 sequence: CASRREGRHEQYF. As DNA, the CDR3 is TGTGCCAGCAGACGGGAGGGCCGCCACGAGCAGTACTTC.

The J gene is TRBJ2-1, the V gene TRBV4-1; TRBD2 matches at 13 bases. Germline V gives CDR1 MGHRA, CDR2 YSYEKL. There are 16 residues in the CDR3. Trimming took 4 bases from V and 7 from J; bases not matched to a gene: 7. CDR3 protein: CASSLGLAGFRNEQFF. DNA of the CDR3: TGCGCCAGCAGCCTGGGACTAGCGGGATTTAGGAATGAGCAGTTCTTC.

This clone was seen only once. The J gene is TRBJ1-6, the V gene TRBV10-1, with unresolved D. With 6 bases removed from V and 9 bases from J, the gap between germline ends came to 9 bases. Germline V lookup: CDR1 WNHNN, CDR2 SYGVQD (reference sequence). CDR3 size: 12 residues. The DNA of the CDR3 is TGCGCCAGCAGCCTACTGTTTTCACCCCTCCACTTT. As protein: CASSLLFSPLHF.

V is TRBV24-1 and J is TRBJ2-5; D is possibly TRBD1 or TRBD2 (5 bases each). Germline values: CDR1 KGHDR, CDR2 SFDVKD. V lost 2 bases to trimming and J lost 9 bases, with 21 bases between them. The CDR3 runs to 16 residues. CDR3 in amino acids: CATSDSRTGWGSAQYF. As DNA, the CDR3 is TGTGCCACCAGTGATTCTCGGACGGGGTGGGGGTCGGCCCAGTACTTC.

This clone was observed a single time. The chain carries TRBV2 and TRBJ1-1; 9 bases map to TRBD1. Germline V gives CDR1 SNHLY, CDR2 FYNNEI. The CDR3 covers 13 residues. J was trimmed by 3 bases and V by 7 bases; bases with no gene match: 3. The CDR3 nucleotides read TGTGCCAGCACGGGACAGGGAGACACTGAAGCTTTCTTT. Amino acid sequence: CASTGQGDTEAFF.

V usage is TRBV3-1 (or the pseudogene TRBV3-2) and J usage is TRBJ2-2; 14 bases are shared with TRBD2. V lost 4 bases to trimming and J lost 7 bases; unmatched junction nucleotides: 11. Germline V gives CDR1 LGHDT, CDR2 YNNKEL (reference sequence). CDR3 length equals 18 residues. The DNA for the CDR3 is TGTGCCAGCAGCCCAAGAATAGGACTAGCGGGAGGTCGCGGGGAGCTGTTTTTT. Translated: CASSPRIGLAGGRGELFF.

V is TRBV5-6 and J is TRBJ2-1; 8 bases are shared with TRBD2. CDR3 length: 16 amino acids. J lost 4 bases, V lost 2 bases, and 8 bases had no gene match. Looked up from germline, CDR1 is SGHDT and CDR2 is YYEEEE. CDR3 DNA: TGTGCCAGCAGCTTCCCCCGACTAGCGCAATACAATGAGCAGTTCTTC. This gives the protein CASSFPRLAQYNEQFF.

The chain combines TRBV5-1 with TRBJ2-1; tentatively, D is TRBD1 (5 bases). The CDR3 contains 15 residues. The V and J ends lost 0 bases and 4 bases respectively, with 11 bases between them. Germline V gene lookup returns CDR1 SGHRS and CDR2 YFSETQ. The chain's CDR3 is CASSLETDIYNEQFF. The CDR3 region has the DNA TGCGCCAGCAGCTTGGAGACAGATATTTACAATGAGCAGTTCTTC.

This clone is medium-sized. The chain is built from TRBV6-1 and TRBJ2-1; D remains ambiguous. The CDR3 runs 16 residues. V lost 4 bases, J lost 5 bases, and 18 bases lay in between. Germline CDR1 MNHNS, CDR2 SASEGT. Here the CDR3 reads CASSVERYLLNNEQFF. The DNA for the CDR3 is TGTGCCAGCAGTGTAGAGCGCTACCTTCTAAACAATGAGCAGTTCTTC.

V and J are TRBV14 and TRBJ2-7; maybe TRBD2 (5 bases). The V end was cut by 3 bases, the J end by 4 bases, with 22 bases between. This CDR3 spans 17 amino acids. Germline V gene sequence: CDR1 SGHDN, CDR2 FVKESK. DNA of the CDR3: TGTGCCAGCAGCCAGTTATCTAGCAACCCACCCGGGTACGAGCAGTACTTC. It is translated as CASSQLSSNPPGYEQYF.

J is TRBJ2-3 and V is TRBV7-3; 9 nucleotides match TRBD2. CDR1 SGHTA and CDR2 FQGTGA come from the germline V gene. The CDR3 is made up of 16 amino acids. J lost 2 bases, V lost 0 bases, and 3 bases had no gene match. The CDR3 is CASSLTASGATDTQYF. The CDR3 DNA reads as TGTGCCAGCAGCTTAACGGCTAGCGGGGCCACAGATACGCAGTATTTT. Variable domain in full (rest from reference TRBV7-3 and TRBJ2-3): GAGVSQTPSNKVTEKGKYVELRCDPISGHTALYWYRQSLGQGPEFLIYFQGTGAADDSGLPNDRFFAVRPEGSVSTLKIQRTERGDSAVYLCASSLTASGATDTQYFGPGTRLTVL.

The chain links TRBV11-3 to TRBJ2-1, with D possibly matching TRBD2 (5 bases). The CDR3 has 14 amino acids. Germline V gene lookup returns CDR1 SGHNT and CDR2 YENEEA. Trimming removed 1 base from V and 9 bases from J, with 13 bases in between. CDR3 nucleotide sequence: TGTGCCAGCAGCTTAGCGGGATCCTCTGGTGAGCAGTTCTTC. The encoded protein is CASSLAGSSGEQFF.

The chain combines TRBV18 with TRBJ1-5; TRBD1 aligns across 7 bases. This CDR3 is built from 15 residues. CDR1 is KGHSH and CDR2 is LQKENI in the germline V gene. Trimming removed 4 bases from V and 0 bases from J; junction bases left unmatched: 3. The CDR3 coding sequence is TGTGCCAGCTCACAAGGACAGGATAGCAATCAGCCCCAGCATTTT. This sequence encodes CASSQGQDSNQPQHF. The full variable domain, rest sourced from reference TRBV18 and TRBJ1-5, is NAGVMQNPRHLVRRRGQEARLRCSPMKGHSHVYWYRQLPEEGLKFMVYLQKENIIDESGMPKERFSAEFPKEGPSILRIQQVVRGDSAAYFCASSQGQDSNQPQHFGDGTRLSIL.

This clone was seen more than once but under ten times. V gene TRBV19 combines with J gene TRBJ1-1; D is unclear. Germline V lookup: CDR1 LNHDA, CDR2 SQIVND (reference sequence). CDR3 size: 14 residues. V was pared by 4 bases and J by 6 bases, with 15 bases between. This CDR3 is CASSTPDGRPEAFF. CDR3 nucleotides: TGTGCCAGTAGTACCCCGGACGGGCGGCCTGAAGCTTTCTTT.

Only one count was recorded for this clone. The V and J genes are TRBV5-4 and TRBJ2-3; 12 nucleotides match TRBD1. Germline assignment: CDR1 SGHNT and CDR2 YYREEE (reference sequence). This CDR3 comprises 15 residues. V was clipped by 5 bases and J by 3 bases; unmatched bases: 4. DNA of the CDR3: TGTGCCAGCAGGCGGGACAGGGGGCGGACAGATACGCAGTATTTT. As protein: CASRRDRGRTDTQYF.

The J gene is TRBJ1-1, the V gene TRBV29-1; 8 bases map to TRBD1. The germline V gene encodes CDR1 SQVTM and CDR2 ANQGSEA. The CDR3 extends over 16 amino acids. V gave up 5 bases and J gave up 0 bases; unmatched junction bases: 11. The CDR3 spells CSVRPSGQAMNTEAFF. The CDR3 DNA is TGCAGCGTTCGGCCGTCGGGACAGGCGATGAACACTGAAGCTTTCTTT.

V and J are TRBV28 and TRBJ1-2; D unclear. The CDR3 is 12 amino acids. Trimming pared 6 bases from V and 5 bases from J, leaving 10 bases between. Looked up from germline, CDR1 is MDHEN and CDR2 is SYDVKM. Here the CDR3 reads CASSGIGYGYTF. The CDR3 DNA reads as TGTGCCAGCAGCGGGATTGGGTATGGCTACACCTTC.

The rearrangement links TRBV4-3 to TRBJ1-1, with 11 bases matching TRBD1. Germline V gives CDR1 LGHNA, CDR2 YSLEER. With V trimmed by 6 bases and J by 4 bases, 10 bases remained unmatched. This CDR3 comprises 16 residues. As DNA, the CDR3 is TGCGCCAGCAGACCGGGACAGGGGGGAAGAAGCACTGAAGCTTTCTTT. Translating gives CASRPGQGGRSTEAFF.

The gene calls are TRBV5-1 and TRBJ2-1; 7 nucleotides match TRBD2. CDR1 and CDR2 (germline): SGHRS, YFSETQ. Unmatched junction bases numbered 13, after V lost 0 bases and J lost 7 bases. The CDR3 sequence is 17 residues long. DNA for the CDR3: TGCGCCAGCAGCTTGGCCTCTATTGGCGGGAGCTCTAATGAGCAGTTCTTC. Translated: CASSLASIGGSSNEQFF.

Only one count was recorded for this clone. Here the CDR3 DNA reads TGTGCCAGCAGGGCTCCAGGGATCTACGAGCAGTACTTC. Its protein product is CASRAPGIYEQYF. The chain employs TRBV6-5 and TRBJ2-7; a weak D match, TRBD1 (5 bases). Germline values: CDR1 MNHEY, CDR2 SVGAGI. The V and J ends lost 6 bases and 3 bases respectively, with 12 bases between them. This CDR3 contains 13 residues.

V gene TRBV13 combines with J gene TRBJ2-5, with D perhaps being TRBD1 or TRBD2 (5 bases each). V lost 2 bases, J lost 2 bases, and 12 bases lay in between. The CDR3 runs 15 residues. Germline V CDR1 and CDR2: PRHDT, FYEKMQ (reference sequence). Written as DNA, the CDR3 is TGTGCCAGCAGCTTAATCGGGGCCGGACAAGAGACCCAGTACTTC. Translation: CASSLIGAGQETQYF.